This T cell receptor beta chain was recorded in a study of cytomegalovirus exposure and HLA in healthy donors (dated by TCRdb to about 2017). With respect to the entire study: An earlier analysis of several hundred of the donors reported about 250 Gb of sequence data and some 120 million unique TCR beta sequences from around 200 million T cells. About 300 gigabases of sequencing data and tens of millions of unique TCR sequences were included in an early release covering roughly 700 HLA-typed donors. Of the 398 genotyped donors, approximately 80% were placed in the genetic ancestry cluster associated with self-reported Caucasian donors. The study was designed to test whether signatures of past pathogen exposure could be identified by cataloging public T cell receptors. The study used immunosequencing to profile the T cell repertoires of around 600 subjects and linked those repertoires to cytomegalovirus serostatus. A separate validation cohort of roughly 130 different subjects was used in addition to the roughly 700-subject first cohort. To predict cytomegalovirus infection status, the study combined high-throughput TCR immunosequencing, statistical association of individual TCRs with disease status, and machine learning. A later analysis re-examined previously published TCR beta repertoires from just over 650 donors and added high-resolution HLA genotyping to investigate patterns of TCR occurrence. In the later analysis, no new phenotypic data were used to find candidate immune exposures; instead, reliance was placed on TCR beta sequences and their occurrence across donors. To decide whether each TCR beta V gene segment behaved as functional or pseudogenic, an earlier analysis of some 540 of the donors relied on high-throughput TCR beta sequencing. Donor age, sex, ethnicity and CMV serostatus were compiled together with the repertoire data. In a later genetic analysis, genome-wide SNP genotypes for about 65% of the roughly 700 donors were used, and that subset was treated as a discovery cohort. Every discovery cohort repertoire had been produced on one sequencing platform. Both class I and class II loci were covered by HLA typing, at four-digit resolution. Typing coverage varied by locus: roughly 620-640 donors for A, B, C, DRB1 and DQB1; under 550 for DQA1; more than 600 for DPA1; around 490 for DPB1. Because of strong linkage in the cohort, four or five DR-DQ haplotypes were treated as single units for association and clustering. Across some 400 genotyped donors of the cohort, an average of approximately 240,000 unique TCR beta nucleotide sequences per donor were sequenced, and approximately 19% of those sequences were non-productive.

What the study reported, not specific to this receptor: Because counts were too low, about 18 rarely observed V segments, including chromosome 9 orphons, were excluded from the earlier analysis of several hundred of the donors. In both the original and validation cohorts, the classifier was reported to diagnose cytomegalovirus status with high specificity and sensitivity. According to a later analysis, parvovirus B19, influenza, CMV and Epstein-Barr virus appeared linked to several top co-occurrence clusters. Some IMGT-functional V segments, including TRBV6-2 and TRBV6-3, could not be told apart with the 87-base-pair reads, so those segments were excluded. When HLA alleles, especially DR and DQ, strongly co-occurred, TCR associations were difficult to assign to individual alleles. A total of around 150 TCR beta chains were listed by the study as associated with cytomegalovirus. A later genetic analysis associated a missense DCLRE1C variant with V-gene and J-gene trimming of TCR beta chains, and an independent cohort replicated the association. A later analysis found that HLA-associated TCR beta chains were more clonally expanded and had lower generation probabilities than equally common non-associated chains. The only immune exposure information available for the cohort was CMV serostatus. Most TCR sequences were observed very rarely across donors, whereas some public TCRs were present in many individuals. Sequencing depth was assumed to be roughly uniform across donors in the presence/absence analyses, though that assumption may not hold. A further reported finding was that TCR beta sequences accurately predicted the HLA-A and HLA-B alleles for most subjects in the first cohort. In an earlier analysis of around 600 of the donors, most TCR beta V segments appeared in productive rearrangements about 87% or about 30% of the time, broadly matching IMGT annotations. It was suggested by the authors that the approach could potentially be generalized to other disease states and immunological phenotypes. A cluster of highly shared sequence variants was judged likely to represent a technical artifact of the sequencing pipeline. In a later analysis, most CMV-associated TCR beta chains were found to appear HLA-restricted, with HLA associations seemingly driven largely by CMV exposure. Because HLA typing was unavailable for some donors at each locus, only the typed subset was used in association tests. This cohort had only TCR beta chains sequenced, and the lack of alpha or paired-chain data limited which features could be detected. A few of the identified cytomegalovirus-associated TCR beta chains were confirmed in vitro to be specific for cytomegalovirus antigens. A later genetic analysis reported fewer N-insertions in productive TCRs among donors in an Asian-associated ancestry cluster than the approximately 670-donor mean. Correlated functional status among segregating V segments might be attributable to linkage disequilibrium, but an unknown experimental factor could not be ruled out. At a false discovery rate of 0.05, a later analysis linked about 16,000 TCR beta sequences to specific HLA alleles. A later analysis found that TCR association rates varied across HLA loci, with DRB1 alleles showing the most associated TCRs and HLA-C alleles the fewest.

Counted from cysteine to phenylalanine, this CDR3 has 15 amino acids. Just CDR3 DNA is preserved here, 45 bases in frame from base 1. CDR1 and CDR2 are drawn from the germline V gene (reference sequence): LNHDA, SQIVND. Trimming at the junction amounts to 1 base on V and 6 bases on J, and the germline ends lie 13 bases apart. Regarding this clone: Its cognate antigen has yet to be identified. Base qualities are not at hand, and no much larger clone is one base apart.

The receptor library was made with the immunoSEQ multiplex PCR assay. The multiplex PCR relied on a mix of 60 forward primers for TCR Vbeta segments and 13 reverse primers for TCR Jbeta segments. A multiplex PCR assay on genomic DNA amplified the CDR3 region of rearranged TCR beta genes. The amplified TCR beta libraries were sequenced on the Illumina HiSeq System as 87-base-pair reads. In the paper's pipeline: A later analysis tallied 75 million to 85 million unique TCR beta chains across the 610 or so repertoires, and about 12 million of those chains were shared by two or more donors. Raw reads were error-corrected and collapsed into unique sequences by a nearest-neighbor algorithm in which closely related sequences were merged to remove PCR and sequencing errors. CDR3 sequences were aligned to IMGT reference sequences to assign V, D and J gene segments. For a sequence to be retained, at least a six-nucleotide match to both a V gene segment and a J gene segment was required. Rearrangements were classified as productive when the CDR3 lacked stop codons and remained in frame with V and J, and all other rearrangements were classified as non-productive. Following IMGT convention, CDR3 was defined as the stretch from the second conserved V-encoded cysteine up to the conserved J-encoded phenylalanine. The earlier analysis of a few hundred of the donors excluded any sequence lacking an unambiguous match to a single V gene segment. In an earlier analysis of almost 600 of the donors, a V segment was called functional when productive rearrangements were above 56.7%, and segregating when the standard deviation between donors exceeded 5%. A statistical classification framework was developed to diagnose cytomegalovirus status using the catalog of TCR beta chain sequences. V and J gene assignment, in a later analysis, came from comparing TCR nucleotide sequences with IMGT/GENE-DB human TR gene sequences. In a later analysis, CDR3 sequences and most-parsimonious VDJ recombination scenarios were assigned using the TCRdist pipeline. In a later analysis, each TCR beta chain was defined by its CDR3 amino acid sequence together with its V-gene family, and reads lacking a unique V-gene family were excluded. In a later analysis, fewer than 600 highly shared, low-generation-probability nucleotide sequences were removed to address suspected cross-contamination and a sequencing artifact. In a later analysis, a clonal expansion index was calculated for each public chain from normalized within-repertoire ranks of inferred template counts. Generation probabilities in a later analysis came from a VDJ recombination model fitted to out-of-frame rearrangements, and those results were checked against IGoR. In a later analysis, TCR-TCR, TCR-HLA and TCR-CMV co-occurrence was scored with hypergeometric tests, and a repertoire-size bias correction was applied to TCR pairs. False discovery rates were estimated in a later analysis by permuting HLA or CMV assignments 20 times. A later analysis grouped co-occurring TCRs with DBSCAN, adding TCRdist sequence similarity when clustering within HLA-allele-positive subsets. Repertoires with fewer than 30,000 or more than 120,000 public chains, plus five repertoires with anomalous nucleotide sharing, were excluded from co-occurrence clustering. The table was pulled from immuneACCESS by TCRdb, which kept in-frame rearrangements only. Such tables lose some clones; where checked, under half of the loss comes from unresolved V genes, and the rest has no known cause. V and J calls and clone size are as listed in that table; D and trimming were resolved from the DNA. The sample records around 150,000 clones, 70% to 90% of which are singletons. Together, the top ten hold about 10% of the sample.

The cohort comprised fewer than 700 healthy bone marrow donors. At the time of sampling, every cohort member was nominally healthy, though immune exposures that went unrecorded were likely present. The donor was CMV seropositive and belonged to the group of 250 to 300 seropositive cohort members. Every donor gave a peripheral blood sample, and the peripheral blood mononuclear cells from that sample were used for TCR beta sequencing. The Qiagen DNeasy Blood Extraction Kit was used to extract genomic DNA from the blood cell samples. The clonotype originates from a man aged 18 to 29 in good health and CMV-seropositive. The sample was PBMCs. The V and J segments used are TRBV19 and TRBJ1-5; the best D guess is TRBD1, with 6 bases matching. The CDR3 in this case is CASSIGGGFFQPQHF. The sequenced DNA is TGTGCCAGTAGTATAGGAGGGGGTTTTTTTCAGCCCCAGCATTTT.